The clone carrying this T cell receptor (beta chain) turned up a few times. The sample comes from a study of CD8+CD57+ T cells in acquired aplastic anemia. Overall study context: Across the sorted CD4+ and CD8+ cells, DNA amounts averaged roughly 3.5 ug.

Both TCR beta VDJ combination and CDR3 sequence profiling were carried out. Genomic DNA was the template for this profiling. TCRdb fed the reads into MiXCR, producing one record per CDR3 protein. The sample has about 180,000 distinct CDR3 sequences, approximately 48% seen once. The length of the CDR3 is 14 residues. V lost 6 bases, J lost 3 bases, and 6 bases stayed unmatched. In germline, CDR1 is DFQATT, CDR2 SNEGSKA (reference sequence). It was patients with CD8+CD57+ cell expansion by flow cytometry who were chosen for sequencing. Sequenced material: sorted CD4+, CD8+, or CD8+CD57+ T cells (not recorded which) from PBMCs. This TCR was recovered from a human donor with aplastic anemia. The chain recombines TRBV20-1 with TRBJ2-7; 12 positions agree with TRBD2. CDR3 sequence: CSAVTSGGIYEQYF. The CDR3 coding sequence is TGCAGTGCGGTTACTAGCGGGGGGATCTACGAGCAGTACTTC.